The 14 T cell receptor beta chains below come from one sample, sequenced in a study of T cell clonality in common variable immunodeficiency. Study-wide results and caveats: Reportedly, TCR beta sequences from common variable immunodeficiency showed fewer deletions and N-nucleotide insertions.

The antigens for these receptors are not known. Assay used: immunoSEQ multiplex PCR; TCRdb lists only in-frame clones, some missing. The sample is made up of around 19,000 clones, none counted only once. Source material: peripheral blood mononuclear cells. These receptor sequences come from a human donor with common variable immunodeficiency.

This clone was seen many times. The CDR3 extends 3 residues past the end of the read, so its final part is completed from the germline J gene. The chain uses TRBV6-4 and TRBJ1-1, with TRBD1 identical over 9 bases. Losses at the gene ends were 6 bases for V and 7 bases for J; bases not matched to a gene: 6. The germline gives CDR1 MRHNA, CDR2 SNTAGT. The CDR3 extends over 13 amino acids. The CDR3 region is CASRKGQGGEAFF. The CDR3 bases that were read are TGTGCCAGCAGGAAGGGACAGGGAGGTGAA.

As concerns this clone: The read stops 3 residues short of the end of the CDR3; the missing end is completed from the germline J gene. The J gene is TRBJ1-6, the V gene TRBV19; 7 bases agree with TRBD1. Unmatched junction bases numbered 6, after V lost 9 bases and J lost 7 bases. In germline, CDR1 is LNHDA, CDR2 SQIVND (reference sequence). The length of the CDR3 is 13 residues. The sequenced CDR3 bases are TGTGCCAGCAAACAGGGGATGAATTCACCC. The encoded protein is CASKQGMNSP. The complete CDR3 sequence is CASKQGMNSPLHF.

There are many counts of this clone. The read comes to an end 3 residues before the CDR3 does, leaving the germline J gene to fill in the end. The chain uses TRBV2 and TRBJ2-2; the D gene is possibly TRBD2 (5 bases). V lost 8 bases and J lost 2, with 12 bases in between. The CDR3 runs 14 residues. CDR1 is SNHLY, CDR2 FYNNEI, per germline. The CDR3 region is CASRSGLNTGELFF. Partial CDR3 DNA: TGTGCCAGCCGGTCAGGACTCAACACCGGGGAG.

By its share, this clone is medium-sized. This CDR3 reads CASSWDPRGETQYF. The CDR3 DNA, read in part, is TGTGCCAGCAGTTGGGACCCGAGGGGGGAGACC. V and J are TRBV7-3 and TRBJ2-5, with D perhaps matching TRBD1 (6 bases). The read halts 3 residues ahead of the CDR3 end, with the missing end drawn from the germline J gene. Germline assignment: CDR1 SGHTA and CDR2 FQGTGA. V was cut by 6 bases and J by 5 bases, with 16 bases left in between. The CDR3 sequence is 14 residues long.

In this sample, this clone turned up many times. The read gets to within 3 residues of the CDR3 end, and the germline J gene fills in the rest. J is TRBJ2-3 and V is TRBV10-3; D perhaps matches TRBD2 (6 bases). V lost 0 bases to trimming and J lost 2 bases, with 12 bases between them. Germline CDR1 ENHRY, CDR2 SYGVKD. The CDR3 covers 16 residues. The CDR3 spells CAISESQRAATDTQYF. The CDR3 bases that were read are TGTGCCATCAGTGAGTCCCAGCGGGCAGCCACAGATACG.

This clone has a handful of counts. The read finishes 3 residues shy of the CDR3 end, and the germline J gene is used to complete it. The J gene is TRBJ2-6, the V gene TRBV7-2; D not certain. Trimming shortened V by 1 base and J by 8 bases, and 3 bases separated the two germline ends. Germline values: CDR1 SGHTA, CDR2 FQGNSA. The CDR3 sequence is 12 residues long. CDR3: CASSLDTNVLTF. CDR3 bases read: TGTGCCAGCAGCTTAGATACCAACGTC. Supplemented by reference TRBV7-2 and TRBJ2-6, the full variable domain reads GAGVSQSPSNKVTEKGKDVELRCDPISGHTALYWYRQSLGQGLEFLIYFQGNSAPDKSGLPSDRFSAERTGGSVSTLTIQRTQQEDSAVYLCASSLDTNVLTFGAGSRLTVL.

The sample holds many counts of this clone. The CDR3 end falls 3 residues outside the read, so it is completed with the germline J gene. The chain recombines TRBV19 with TRBJ2-7; 7 bases align to TRBD1. This CDR3 has 13 amino acids. CDR1 is LNHDA, CDR2 SQIVND, per germline (reference sequence). V lost 3 bases to trimming and J lost 4 bases; unmatched junction nucleotides: 3. The CDR3 DNA, read in part, is TGTGCCAGTAGTATGGCAGGGGGTTACGAG. Its protein is CASSMAGGYE. The full CDR3 protein is CASSMAGGYEQYF.

In its sample, this clone was seen a few times. Read data end 3 residues before the CDR3 end; the end is taken from the germline J gene. Other DNA sequences in the sample encode the same CDR3. The rearrangement joins TRBV18 to TRBJ2-3; 7 positions agree with TRBD1. The V segment lost 3 bases and the J segment 0 bases; nucleotides outside the gene matches: 6. Germline V gene sequence: CDR1 KGHSH, CDR2 LQKENI. The CDR3 runs 16 residues. The CDR3 spells CASSPRQGVSTDTQYF. CDR3 bases read: TGTGCCAGCTCACCTAGACAGGGCGTAAGCACAGATACG.

In its sample, this clone was seen many times. The CDR3 end falls 3 residues outside the read, so it is completed with the germline J gene. The V and J genes are TRBV6-2 or TRBV6-3 and TRBJ2-2; 12 bases fit TRBD2. In germline, CDR1 is MNHEY, CDR2 SVGEGT. The CDR3 extends over 15 amino acids. V trimming: 5 bases; J trimming: 4 bases; junction bases outside the gene matches: 2. CDR3 bases read: TGTGCCAGCAGTCCACTAGCGGGGGGCACCGGGGAG. Encoded protein: CASSPLAGGTGE. The entire CDR3 sequence reads CASSPLAGGTGELFF.

Comments on this clone: The observed sequence ends 3 residues before the CDR3 terminus, with the missing tail filled in from the germline J gene. The J gene is TRBJ2-2, the V gene TRBV5-1; TRBD2 matches 7 bases. The germline gives CDR1 SGHRS, CDR2 YFSETQ. The CDR3 totals 17 residues. V was pared by 2 bases and J by 2 bases, with 9 bases of the junction left unmatched. The part of the CDR3 DNA that was read is TGCGCCAGCAGCTTCAGAACGGCGGGAGTTAACACCGGGGAG. This sequence encodes CASSFRTAGVNTGE. The full CDR3 protein is CASSFRTAGVNTGELFF. The full variable domain, its missing parts supplied by reference TRBV5-1 and TRBJ2-2, is KAGVTQTPRYLIKTRGQQVTLSCSPISGHRSVSWYQQTPGQGLQFLFEYFSETQRNKGNFPGRFSGRQFSNSRSEMNVSTLELGDSALYLCASSFRTAGVNTGELFFGEGSRLTVL.

The part of the CDR3 DNA that was read is TGTGCCAGCAGCTTGGACAGGGATGGGATT. Translated, it gives CASSLDRDGI. The whole CDR3 protein reads CASSLDRDGIQYF. This rearrangement joins TRBV7-3 to TRBJ2-4; 8 bases fit TRBD1. The read terminates 3 residues ahead of where the CDR3 ends, so the germline J gene completes it. Looked up from germline, CDR1 is SGHTA and CDR2 is FQGTGA. The CDR3 is 13 residues long.

This CDR3 is CASSAPGAGTGELFF. Incomplete CDR3 DNA: TGTGCCAGCAGTGCCCCGGGCGCGGGCACCGGGGAG. The chain uses TRBV2 and TRBJ2-2; the D gene is possibly TRBD2 (5 bases). The CDR3 end falls 3 residues outside the read, so it is completed with the germline J gene. The CDR3 covers 15 residues. V gave up 4 bases and J gave up 4 bases, with 13 bases separating them. CDR1 SNHLY and CDR2 FYNNEI come from the germline V gene.

This clone was recorded a few times. CDR3 bases read: TGTGCCAGCAGCCATACTTTCTACGAG. This translates into CASSHTFYE. The entire CDR3 reads CASSHTFYEQYF. The chain is built from TRBV5-6 and TRBJ2-7; the D is unclear. The CDR3 end lies 3 residues beyond the end of the read and is filled in from the germline J gene. The CDR3 runs to 12 residues. In germline, CDR1 is SGHDT, CDR2 YYEEEE. V dropped 4 bases and J dropped 3 bases, with 8 bases sitting between them.

In this sample, this clone turned up a few times. The read is 3 residues too short to cover the CDR3 end, so that end is filled in from the germline J gene. V and J are TRBV13 and TRBJ1-6, with 7 bases lining up with TRBD1. CDR1 is PRHDT and CDR2 is FYEKMQ in the germline V gene (reference sequence). Unmatched junction bases numbered 10, after V lost 5 bases and J lost 9 bases. This CDR3 region has 15 residues. The CDR3 region is CASSLSRQGTSPLHF. The part of the CDR3 DNA that was read is TGTGCCAGCAGCCTTAGCCGACAGGGTACTTCACCC. The complete variable domain, with remaining parts taken from reference TRBV13 and TRBJ1-6, reads AAGVIQSPRHLIKEKRETATLKCYPIPRHDTVYWYQQGPGQDPQFLISFYEKMQSDKGSIPDRFSAQQFSDYHSELNMSSLELGDSALYFCASSLSRQGTSPLHFGNGTRLTVT.